This T cell receptor beta chain was observed in a study of tumor-infiltrating lymphocytes in glioblastoma multiforme. General study findings and limits: TCR plus mutation findings rest on a single glioblastoma patient.

Multiple V-beta primers and a C-beta primer amplified TCRB from RNA. Input was 0.5 ug total RNA, reverse-transcribed with a C-beta primer. No unique molecular identifiers were described for these TCRB libraries. TCRdb redid the calling of the multiplex PCR reads with MiXCR, one entry per CDR3 protein. Of fewer than 25,000 distinct CDR3 sequences in the sample, 55% to 70% were seen once. For this clonotype: Antigen specificity is unknown. Its ends do not fully match the called genes, so a read error is possible.

This sequence was found in a male donor with glioblastoma. Sequencing used peripheral blood.

CDR3 sequence (DNA): TGCAGCGTTGATAGTCCTAGCACAGATACGCAGTGTTTT. It codes for CSVDSPSTDTQCF. V gene TRBV29-1 combines with J gene TRBJ2-3; D may be TRBD2 (5 bases). Looked up from germline, CDR1 is SQVTM and CDR2 is ANQGSEA. CDR3 size: 13 residues.